This TCR beta chain was recovered during a study of blood T cell repertoires in COVID-19. Across the study: The United States, Italy and Spain supplied acute and convalescent COVID-19 samples. PBMCs, B-cell-depleted T cells, or T cells provided the cDNA or gDNA that made up the material.

In the study's own analysis: Amplification of reference gene primers was used by the study to estimate nucleated cell counts. The method was immunoSEQ multiplex PCR; TCRdb's version includes in-frame clones alone and lacks a portion of them. That table supplies the V and J calls and clone size; D and trimming were determined from the DNA. The table shows 270,000 or so clones, with roughly 86% occurring only once. The CDR3 is 16 residues long. V shed 1 base and J 8 bases; nucleotides not matched to a gene: 10. The germline CDR1 and CDR2 sequences are MNHEY and SMNVEV (reference sequence). The clonotype comes from a man aged 40-49 years with active or convalescent COVID-19. Sequenced material: peripheral blood. The chain couples TRBV27 to TRBJ2-1; TRBD2 agrees at 8 bases. The CDR3 loop is CASSLFASGPPDEQFF. CDR3 nucleotides: TGTGCCAGCAGTTTATTTGCTAGCGGGCCTCCGGATGAGCAGTTCTTC.